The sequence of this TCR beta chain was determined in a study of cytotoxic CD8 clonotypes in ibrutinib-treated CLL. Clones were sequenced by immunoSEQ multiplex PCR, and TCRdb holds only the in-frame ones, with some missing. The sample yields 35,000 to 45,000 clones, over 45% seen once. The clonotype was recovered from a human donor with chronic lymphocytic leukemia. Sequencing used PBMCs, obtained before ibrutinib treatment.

The CDR3 region has the DNA TGTGCCAGCAGCAGACAGTTAATTCCAAATGAGCAGTTCTTC. It is translated as CASSRQLIPNEQFF. The chain combines TRBV6-5 with TRBJ2-1; D is possibly TRBD1 (5 bases). The CDR3 runs 14 residues. V dropped 6 bases and J dropped 7 bases, with 16 bases sitting between them. Germline loops: CDR1 MNHEY, CDR2 SVGAGI.